Listed below are T cell receptor beta chains from one sample, sequenced in a study of T cell changes during pregnancy in multiple sclerosis. Sequencing used immunoSEQ multiplex PCR; TCRdb keeps in-frame clones, though not all of them. The data hold roughly 75,000 clones, with just over 90% observed a single time. Here the sequenced sample was peripheral blood, taken after pregnancy. The receptors were sampled from a female donor in good health, enrolled as a control in a pregnancy study. The CDR3 runs from the conserved cysteine through the conserved F or W. D genes are given only for firm matches. Size values are once, few and many counts, or a class for expanded clones, and some rows have none.

j_gene	abundance	v_gene	d_gene	CDR3nt	CDR3aa
TRBJ2-3	-	TRBV7-3	-	TGTGCCAGCAGCCCTTACACAGATACGCAGTATTTT	CASSPYTDTQYF
TRBJ2-2	-	TRBV2	-	TGTGCCAGCAGTGACCGACGGGACACCGGGGAGCTGTTTTTT	CASSDRRDTGELFF
TRBJ2-5	-	TRBV7-7	-	TGTGCTAGCAGCCAGGACAGCGCGGAGACCCAGTACTTC	CASSQDSAETQYF
TRBJ2-5	-	TRBV7-6	TRBD2	TGTGCCAGCAGCTTAGGGGGGTCTAGCGGGGCTCAAGAGACCCAGTACTTC	CASSLGGSSGAQETQYF
TRBJ2-7	-	TRBV21-1	-	TGTGCCAGCAGCAAAGGGACACCAGATTTATACGAGCAGTACTTC	CASSKGTPDLYEQYF
TRBJ2-7	-	TRBV28	TRBD2	TGTGCCAGCAGTTCCTATTATAGCGGGGTTACTTACGAGCAGTACTTC	CASSSYYSGVTYEQYF
TRBJ2-7	-	TRBV30	-	TGTGCCTGGAGTGGCTTTAAGGGGGGGCCGAGGTACGAGCAGTACTTC	CAWSGFKGGPRYEQYF
TRBJ2-7	-	TRBV25-1	-	TGTGCCAGCAGTGATTCGTCGGGGACCTACGAGCAGTACTTC	CASSDSSGTYEQYF
TRBJ2-7	-	TRBV30	-	TGTGCCCGCGGAGAGGCGGGGTTCGGCCCGAAGCAGTACTTC	CARGEAGFGPKQYF
TRBJ2-5	-	TRBV5-1	-	TGCGCCAGCAGGCGGAACAACCAAGAGACCCAGTACTTC	CASRRNNQETQYF
TRBJ2-5	-	TRBV7-9	TRBD2	TGTGCCAGCAGCCCCCTGGGACTAGCAGGCGTGGAGACCCAGTACTTC	CASSPLGLAGVETQYF
TRBJ2-1	-	TRBV6-1	TRBD1	TGTGCCAGCAGTGTCACAGGGGTAGTTGAGCAGTTCTTC	CASSVTGVVEQFF
TRBJ2-2	-	TRBV28	-	TGTGCCAGCGTAGAAAACACCGGGGAGCTGTTTTTT	CASVENTGELFF
TRBJ2-5	-	TRBV28	TRBD2	TGTGCCAGCAGTTTAGCGGGAGCACAAGAGACCCAGTACTTC	CASSLAGAQETQYF
TRBJ2-1	-	TRBV18	-	TGTGCCAGCTCCCCAAATATTGTCTACAATGAGCAGTTCTTC	CASSPNIVYNEQFF
TRBJ2-7	-	TRBV5-6	-	TGTGCCAGCAGCTTAGGGGAGGTCGGTTACGAGCAGTACTTC	CASSLGEVGYEQYF
TRBJ2-7	once	TRBV6-5	-	TGTGCCAGCAGACGGGACCCGGGGGTCGACGAGCAGTACTTC	CASRRDPGVDEQYF
TRBJ1-1	-	TRBV7-2	-	TGTGCCAGCAGCTTAGATTATCCCAGTCTGAACACTGAAGCTTTCTTT	CASSLDYPSLNTEAFF
TRBJ2-3	-	TRBV6-6	-	TGTGCCAGCAGTTATGAGACTAGTTCTAGTACGCAGTATTTT	CASSYETSSSTQYF
TRBJ1-5	-	TRBV7-9	TRBD1	TGTGCCAGCAGTTCGACAGGGCCAAATCAGCCCCAGCATTTT	CASSSTGPNQPQHF
TRBJ1-1	-	TRBV4-3	-	TGCGCCAGCAGCCAAGATCTGCCGGACAGTGGGACTGAAGCTTTCTTT	CASSQDLPDSGTEAFF
TRBJ1-1	-	TRBV29-1	-	TGCAGCGTTGGTCAGGGTAAGAACACTGAAGCTTTCTTT	CSVGQGKNTEAFF
TRBJ2-1	-	TRBV5-1	-	TGCGCCAGCAGCCGTAACAGGGACCCCTCCTACAATGAGCAGTTCTTC	CASSRNRDPSYNEQFF
TRBJ2-5	-	TRBV28	-	TGTGCCAGCAGTTCCCCTAACGGTGCAGAGACCCAGTACTTC	CASSSPNGAETQYF
TRBJ2-1	-	TRBV10-2	-	TGCGCCAGTCAAGGATTTGGACTTTACAATGAGCAGTTCTTC	CASQGFGLYNEQFF
TRBJ1-4	-	TRBV4-2	-	TGTGCCAGCAGCACACTAAAGGAAAATGAAAAACTGTTTTTT	CASSTLKENEKLFF
TRBJ2-2	-	TRBV2	TRBD2	TGTGCCAGCAGTGTCGGGAGGCCGGCGACCGGGGAGCTGTTTTTT	CASSVGRPATGELFF
TRBJ2-6	-	TRBV5-1	TRBD2	TGCGCCAGCAGCTCCCAAGCGGGGGAAGCGGGGGCCAACGTCCTGACTTTC	CASSSQAGEAGANVLTF
TRBJ1-1	-	TRBV27	-	TGTGCCAGCAGTTCTAACGGGTACATGAACACTGAAGCTTTCTTT	CASSSNGYMNTEAFF
TRBJ2-3	-	TRBV4-2	TRBD2	TGTGCCAGCAGCCAAGTTTCAGCGGGAGGGTACGCAGATACGCAGTATTTT	CASSQVSAGGYADTQYF
TRBJ2-7	-	TRBV29-1	-	TGCAGCGTTGAAGTCAGGGACTACGAGCAGTACTTC	CSVEVRDYEQYF
TRBJ2-7	-	TRBV7-8	-	TGTGCCAGCAGCTTAGGGGCTTACGAGCAGTACTTC	CASSLGAYEQYF
TRBJ2-5	-	TRBV9	TRBD2	TGTGCCAGCAGCTCAGCGGGAGTGGAAACCCAGTACTTC	CASSSAGVETQYF
TRBJ2-3	-	TRBV9	-	TGTGCCAGCAGCGTAGGCGGCACAGATACGCAGTATTTT	CASSVGGTDTQYF
TRBJ1-2	once	TRBV5-6	TRBD1	TGTGCCAGCAGCTTACGACAGGGATATGGCTACACCTTC	CASSLRQGYGYTF
TRBJ2-3	-	TRBV5-4	TRBD2	TGTGCCAGCAGCCAGTCCAGCGGGGGGGAAGATACGCAGTATTTT	CASSQSSGGEDTQYF
TRBJ2-7	-	TRBV28	-	TGTGCCAGCACCCGTGACTGGGTTTACGAGCAGTACTTC	CASTRDWVYEQYF
TRBJ2-1	-	TRBV7-9	TRBD2	TGTGCCAGCAGCTTAGCCCGACTAGCGGGATTTTTCTATGAGCAGTTCTTC	CASSLARLAGFFYEQFF
TRBJ2-3	-	TRBV19	TRBD1	TGTGCCAGTAGTATGACAGGGGCCACAGATACGCAGTATTTT	CASSMTGATDTQYF
TRBJ2-5	-	TRBV9	TRBD2	TGTGCCAGCAGCGTAGGGGGGGGTCAAGGGACCCAGTACTTC	CASSVGGGQGTQYF
TRBJ2-2	-	TRBV4-2	TRBD2	TGTGCCAGCAGCCAAGTAACTAGCGGAAACACCGGGGAGCTGTTTTTT	CASSQVTSGNTGELFF
TRBJ1-4	-	TRBV18	TRBD1	TGTGCCAGCTCGACAGGGGTCTTGGGAACTAATGAAAAACTGTTTTTT	CASSTGVLGTNEKLFF
TRBJ2-2	-	TRBV11-3	TRBD2	TGTGCCAGCAGCCCAGCCGGGGGGAGAACCGGGGAGCTGTTTTTT	CASSPAGGRTGELFF
TRBJ2-7	-	TRBV10-3	TRBD1	TGTGCCATCAGCGACAGGGGGACCTACGAGCAGTACTTC	CAISDRGTYEQYF
TRBJ2-3	-	TRBV11-2	-	TGTGCCAGCAGCGCCCAACTAGAAGATACGCAGTATTTT	CASSAQLEDTQYF